This T cell receptor (beta chain) was recorded in a study of cytomegalovirus exposure and HLA in healthy donors. General study findings and limits: Apparent HLA restriction characterized most CMV-associated TCR beta chains in a later analysis. Cytomegalovirus-associated status was assigned to about 150 TCR beta chains.

The CDR3 has 15 amino acids. Looked up from germline, CDR1 is MNHNS and CDR2 is SASEGT. V lost 7 bases, J lost 2 bases, and 6 bases stayed unmatched. As concerns this clone: What it binds is not known.

Vbeta (60) and Jbeta (13) primers were used in the PCR. TCRdb's table, derived via immunoSEQ multiplex PCR, lists solely in-frame clones and lacks some. The sample table sets out some 39,000 clones. Sequenced material: PBMCs. The origin of this receptor is a man aged 30-40 years in good health and CMV-seronegative. The chain links TRBV6-1 to TRBJ2-3, with 10 bases fitting TRBD1. CDR3 protein: CASTPRQGATDTQYF. The DNA of the CDR3 is TGTGCCAGCACCCCCCGACAGGGGGCCACAGATACGCAGTATTTT.